What follows are 7 T cell receptor beta chains derived from one specimen sequenced in a study of blood T cell repertoires in COVID-19. Clones were read by immunoSEQ multiplex PCR, and TCRdb kept only the in-frame ones, dropping some. The data contain approximately 200,000 clones, 86% of them singletons. Sequencing used PBMCs or T cells enriched from blood (not recorded which). These TCRs come from a woman in her 30s who had recovered from COVID-19.

V is TRBV21-1 and J is TRBJ2-7; the D call TRBD2 from the table was never checked on the DNA. TRBV21-1 is tagged as a pseudogene. The CDR3 is 21 amino acids. CDR3 DNA sequence: TGTGCCAGCAGCAATCTAGGTCTTCGGGACTTAACTGACCTAGGTTCCTACGAGCAGTACTTC. It is translated as CASSNLGLRDLTDLGSYEQYF.

This rearrangement joins TRBV15 to TRBJ2-3; D may be TRBD1 (6 bases). Germline V gene data show CDR1 as LNHNV and CDR2 as YYDKDF (reference sequence). The CDR3 consists of 14 residues. V was trimmed by 2 bases and J by 0 bases, leaving 6 bases between them. CDR3 sequence (DNA): TGTGCCACCAGCAGAACAGGGAGCACAGATACGCAGTATTTT. It specifies CATSRTGSTDTQYF.

V and J are TRBV23-1 and TRBJ2-5, with D possibly TRBD2 on 6 matching bases. TRBV23-1 is placed among ORFs of uncertain function. V gave up 8 bases and J gave up 4 bases, with 20 bases separating them. This CDR3 is 15 amino acids long. In DNA form, the CDR3 reads TGCGCCAGCCGCTATCTGGCGGGACGGGGAGAGACCCAGTACTTC. Amino acids: CASRYLAGRGETQYF.

The chain couples TRBV4-2 to TRBJ2-3; D gene ambiguous. In germline, CDR1 is LGHNA, CDR2 YNFKEQ. V was pared by 3 bases and J by 6 bases, with 4 bases between. The length of the CDR3 is 11 residues. The CDR3: CASSHGDTQYF. CDR3 DNA sequence: TGTGCCAGCAGCCACGGGGATACGCAGTATTTT.

CDR3 region: CASGFRDRGWDGYTF. CDR3 DNA: TGTGCCAGCGGCTTCCGGGACAGGGGGTGGGATGGCTACACCTTC. The chain recombines TRBV6-5 with TRBJ1-2; 11 bases are a match to TRBD1. CDR1 is MNHEY, CDR2 SVGAGI, per germline. J lost 6 bases, V lost 8 bases, and 11 bases had no gene match. The CDR3 contains 15 residues.

V gene TRBV5-4 combines with J gene TRBJ1-2; 8 bases are a match to TRBD1. Unmatched junction bases numbered 3, after V lost 4 bases and J lost 4 bases. There are 13 residues in the CDR3. The V gene's germline CDR1 is SGHNT and CDR2 YYREEE (reference sequence). CDR3 sequence: CASSDRGGYGYTF. CDR3 sequence (DNA): TGTGCCAGCAGCGACAGGGGTGGCTATGGCTACACCTTC.

The chain recombines TRBV5-4 with TRBJ2-7; 8 bases are a match to TRBD1. V lost 4 bases to trimming and J lost 10 bases; unmatched junction nucleotides: 13. This CDR3 has 14 residues. From germline, CDR1 is SGHNT and CDR2 YYREEE (reference sequence). The CDR3 sequence is CASSIDQGAGAQYF. The CDR3 region has the DNA TGTGCCAGCAGCATTGACCAGGGGGCCGGTGCTCAGTACTTC.